These 3 T cell receptor beta chains were sequenced from one sample in a study of T-cell reconstitution after alpha-beta-depleted transplantation in children. Unique molecular identifiers featured in how the TCRbeta library was prepared. TCRdb analysed the PCR reads with MiXCR anew, one entry per CDR3 protein. This table has about 500,000 distinct CDR3 sequences, roughly 33% appearing once. The sequenced sample was PBMCs from the stem cell graft donor, obtained from the stem cell graft. These receptors came from a human donor who donated a stem cell graft to a child with aplastic anemia.

This chain uses TRBV29-1 with TRBJ2-5, with TRBD2 identical over 11 bases. The CDR3 loop spans 15 amino acids. Germline loops: CDR1 SQVTM, CDR2 ANQGSEA. V was pared by 0 bases and J by 4 bases, with 4 bases of the junction left unmatched. The CDR3 spells CSVEDGLAGRETQYF. The CDR3 coding sequence is TGCAGCGTTGAAGATGGACTAGCGGGTAGAGAGACCCAGTACTTC.

The chain couples TRBV9 to TRBJ1-2; 8 bases match TRBD1. There are 14 residues in the CDR3. The germline V gene encodes CDR1 SGDLS and CDR2 YYNGEE. With 0 bases clipped from V and 4 bases from J, the junction kept 2 bases outside the gene matches. CDR3 sequence reads: CASSVGGTGYGYTF. In DNA form, the CDR3 reads TGTGCCAGCAGCGTAGGAGGGACAGGCTATGGCTACACCTTC.

The rearrangement uses TRBV20-1 and TRBJ2-1, with D perhaps TRBD2 (6 bases). The CDR3 sequence is 15 residues long. Germline V gene sequence: CDR1 DFQATT, CDR2 SNEGSKA (reference sequence). Trimming stripped 5 bases from V and 0 bases from J, with 14 bases between. CDR3 DNA sequence: TGCAGTGCTTTTCTCCGGGGGAGCTCCTACAATGAGCAGTTCTTC. Its protein product is CSAFLRGSSYNEQFF.